The 8 T cell receptor beta chains listed next were all sequenced from one sample in a study of blood T cell repertoires in COVID-19. Clones were sequenced by immunoSEQ multiplex PCR, and TCRdb holds only the in-frame ones, with some missing. Among 90,000 to 110,000 clones listed, 75% to 90% were seen once. The sequenced material came from peripheral blood. The source is a woman aged 60-75 years with acute or convalescent COVID-19.

The rearrangement links TRBV6-6 to TRBJ1-1; D unclear. Trimming took off 7 bases at V and 1 base at J, with 16 bases between the two ends. Germline CDR1 MNHNY, CDR2 SVGAGI (reference sequence). The CDR3 is 15 residues long. This CDR3 reads CASMESARGNTEAFF. CDR3 sequence (DNA): TGTGCCAGCATGGAGAGCGCTAGAGGGAACACTGAAGCTTTCTTT.

The rearrangement links TRBV3-1 (or the pseudogene TRBV3-2) to TRBJ1-5, with D possibly matching TRBD1 (5 bases). Per germline, CDR1 LGHDT and CDR2 YNNKEL (reference sequence). V was pared by 6 bases and J by 9 bases, with 18 bases between. The CDR3 covers 14 residues. CDR3 amino acids: CASSPTVGARPQHF. In nucleotides, the CDR3 is TGTGCCAGCAGTCCGACGGTAGGGGCCCGGCCCCAGCATTTT.

The CDR3 loop reads CASSKRVEKGNTIYF. The CDR3 coding sequence is TGTGCCAGCAGCAAAAGAGTGGAGAAGGGAAACACCATATATTTT. This chain uses TRBV21-1 with TRBJ1-3. TRBV21-1 is a recognized pseudogene. The CDR3 spans 15 residues.

The chain recombines TRBV5-1 with TRBJ1-1; 7 bases agree with TRBD1. J was trimmed by 5 bases and V by 4 bases; bases with no gene match: 11. There are 15 residues in the CDR3. CDR1 and CDR2 from the germline V gene are SGHRS and YFSETQ. Here the CDR3 DNA reads TGCGCCAGCAGCGCCAGGGGGGCGGCTGGTACTGAAGCTTTCTTT. Translated, it gives CASSARGAAGTEAFF.

The rearrangement links TRBV30 to TRBJ1-1; 7 nucleotides match TRBD1. There are 13 residues in the CDR3. Germline V lookup: CDR1 GTSNPN, CDR2 SVGIG (reference sequence). V trimming: 4 bases; J trimming: 4 bases; junction bases outside the gene matches: 6. The CDR3 DNA sequence: TGTGCCTGGATTGAGGGGGCGGTCACTGAAGCTTTCTTT. Amino acids: CAWIEGAVTEAFF.

The J gene is TRBJ1-6, the V gene TRBV5-1; tentative D call: TRBD1 (5 bases). The V end lost 4 bases, the J end lost 7 bases, and 9 bases lay between the germline ends. This CDR3 has 13 residues. Germline assignment: CDR1 SGHRS and CDR2 YFSETQ. The CDR3 DNA reads as TGCGCCAGCAGCAACTCAGGGAATTCACCCCTCCACTTT. It yields the protein CASSNSGNSPLHF.

This sequence joins TRBV21-1 and TRBJ2-7; the table's D call, TRBD1, was not checked against the DNA. TRBV21-1 is deemed a pseudogene. CDR3 size: 11 residues. This CDR3 is CASRTGHEQYF. CDR3 DNA: TGTGCCAGCAGGACAGGACACGAGCAGTACTTC.

The V gene is TRBV23-1, the J gene TRBJ2-6; D unresolved. TRBV23-1 is an ORF; its function is uncertain. V lost 3 bases and J lost 0, with 15 bases in between. The CDR3 has 18 residues. Here the CDR3 DNA reads TGCGCCAGCAGTCACACCGATTCTATTAACTCTGGGGCCAACGTCCTGACTTTC. Translated, it gives CASSHTDSINSGANVLTF.